This TCR beta chain came from a study of spatial heterogeneity in lung cancer. Looking at the study overall: Alpha-chain sequences were consistently detected in smaller numbers than beta-chain sequences.

Time point given: blood at routine non-recurrence follow-up after resection. The authors sequenced whole RNA from tumor, nontumor lung or frozen PBMC without sorting. TCRdb reprocessed the 5' RACE reads via MiXCR and lists one record per CDR3 protein. This sample has about 120,000 distinct CDR3 sequences, with 10% to 13% found just once. Findings of the study overall: More often at tumor resection than at routine follow-up, ubiquitous expanded tumor TCRs were detected in the blood.

In this sample, this clonotype turned up many times. Antigen specificity is unknown. Trimming removed 6 bases from V and 4 bases from J, with 22 bases in between. Germline CDR1 and CDR2: MDHEN and SYDVKM. The CDR3 has 17 amino acids. The source of this sequence is a female donor with early-stage non-small cell lung cancer. The chain uses TRBV28 and TRBJ1-3; D remains unclear. The sequenced sample was PBMCs, obtained at follow-up. CDR3 coding DNA: TGTGCCAGCAGCCTAGGGTCTCCTATATACGCCGGAAACACCATATATTTT. The encoded protein is CASSLGSPIYAGNTIYF.